This T cell receptor beta chain was sequenced in a study of T cell repertoires in cytomegalovirus infection. For the study at large: Use of recently identified HLA-C-restricted and well-studied HLA-B-restricted CMV epitopes was part of the study.

TCRdb processed the reads anew with MiXCR; each CDR3 protein has one entry. The data show some 920,000 distinct CDR3 sequences, 25% to 40% seen once. Looked up from germline, CDR1 is SQVTM and CDR2 is ANQGSEA. The CDR3 is made up of 14 amino acids. Losses at the gene ends were 4 bases for V and 7 bases for J; bases not matched to a gene: 8. Comments on this clonotype: Its specificity is not known.

Study observations and caveats: The ex vivo response showed dominance by HLA-C-restricted CMV-specific TCR beta clonotypes.

The rearrangement links TRBV29-1 to TRBJ1-1; 11 bases are shared with TRBD1. The receptor was isolated from a human donor in good health (CMV status not recorded). Some clones in this sample may be carry-over from other donors' samples. The sample was cultured CD8+ T cells from PBMCs, taken from culture after CMV antigen stimulation. Written as DNA, the CDR3 is TGCAGCGTTGTAGGGGACAGGGGGTATCGTGAAGCTTTCTTT. Translating gives CSVVGDRGYREAFF.